One sample yielded the 7 T cell receptor beta chains listed below, sequenced in a study of CD8+ T cells in alopecia areata. Investigators isolated RNA and reverse transcribed it into cDNA to act as the sequencing template. The table came from immunoSEQ multiplex PCR; TCRdb's copy has only in-frame clones and leaves some out. The table lists 180,000 or so clones, 55% to 75% of them singletons. Treatment specified: oral pan-JAK inhibitor, 5-10 mg twice daily. The material was CD4+ T cells sorted from blood, obtained at week 24, from a patient treated with tofacitinib. The receptors derive from a human donor with alopecia areata.

V and J are TRBV6-6 and TRBJ2-5, with D perhaps TRBD1 (5 bases). V was cut by 5 bases and J by 5 bases, with 12 bases left in between. The CDR3 is 13 amino acids. From germline, CDR1 is MNHNY and CDR2 SVGAGI (reference sequence). The CDR3: CASSKQVAETQYF. DNA for the CDR3: TGTGCCAGCAGTAAACAGGTCGCGGAGACCCAGTACTTC.

This clone was recorded a few times. Other DNA variants within this sample encode the same CDR3. The CDR3 DNA follows: TGTGCCAGCAGCCAAAACACTGAAGCTTTCTTT. This translates into CASSQNTEAFF. This chain uses TRBV25-1 with TRBJ1-1; D unresolved. Trimming shortened V by 6 bases and J by 2 bases, and 4 bases separated the two germline ends. This CDR3 contains 11 residues. From germline, CDR1 is MGHDK and CDR2 SYGVNS.

This clone was counted only a few times. V usage is TRBV10-3 and J usage is TRBJ2-1, with 9 bases lining up with TRBD1. This CDR3 has 15 residues. From germline, CDR1 is ENHRY and CDR2 SYGVKD. Trimming cost V 2 bases and J 5 bases; bases outside gene matches: 4. CDR3 protein: CAISEGQGPDNEQFF. As DNA, the CDR3 is TGTGCCATCAGTGAGGGACAGGGGCCGGACAATGAGCAGTTCTTC.

The chain carries TRBV7-6 and TRBJ1-2; D not resolved. Trimming cost V 2 bases and J 5 bases, with 3 bases left between them. CDR1 is SGHVS and CDR2 is FNYEAQ in the germline V gene. The CDR3 has 11 amino acids. The CDR3 spells CASSLRYGYTF. As DNA, the CDR3 is TGTGCCAGCAGCTTACGATATGGCTACACCTTC.

This chain joins TRBV6-5 and TRBJ1-5; D uncertain. CDR3 length: 14 amino acids. V lost 6 bases, J lost 4 bases, and 13 bases lay in between. Germline V gene lookup returns CDR1 MNHEY and CDR2 SVGAGI. The DNA of the CDR3 is TGTGCCAGCAGCCAAACGAACCAAAATCAGCCCCAGCATTTT. This encodes CASSQTNQNQPQHF.

This clone was observed a few times. This CDR3 is CASSLGLAGGQETQYF. The CDR3 DNA reads as TGTGCCAGCAGCTTAGGACTAGCGGGGGGCCAAGAGACCCAGTACTTC. The V gene is TRBV13, the J gene TRBJ2-5, with 12 positions matching TRBD2. The length of the CDR3 is 16 residues. The V gene end was trimmed by 0 bases and the J gene end by 1 base; junction bases not matched to a gene: 0. The germline CDR1 and CDR2 sequences are PRHDT and FYEKMQ (reference sequence).

The chain is built from TRBV28 and TRBJ2-1, with D perhaps matching TRBD1 (6 bases). Trimming removed 8 bases from V and 4 bases from J, with 15 bases in between. From germline, CDR1 is MDHEN and CDR2 SYDVKM. The CDR3 contains 14 residues. CDR3 in amino acids: CASRGGQKYNEQFF. The CDR3 nucleotides are TGTGCCAGCCGAGGAGGACAGAAATACAATGAGCAGTTCTTC.